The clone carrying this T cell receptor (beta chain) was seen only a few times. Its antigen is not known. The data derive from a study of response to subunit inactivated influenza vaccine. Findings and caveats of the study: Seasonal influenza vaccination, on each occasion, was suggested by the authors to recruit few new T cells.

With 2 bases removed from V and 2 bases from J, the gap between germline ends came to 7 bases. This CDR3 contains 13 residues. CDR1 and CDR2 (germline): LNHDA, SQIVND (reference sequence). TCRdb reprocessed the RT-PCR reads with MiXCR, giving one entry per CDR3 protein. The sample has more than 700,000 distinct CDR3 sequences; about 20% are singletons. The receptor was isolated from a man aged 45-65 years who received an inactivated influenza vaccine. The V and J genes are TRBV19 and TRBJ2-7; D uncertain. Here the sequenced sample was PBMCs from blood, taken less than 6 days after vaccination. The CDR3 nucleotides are TGTGCCAGTAGTATAAGGACCCCCTACGAGCAGTACTTC. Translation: CASSIRTPYEQYF.